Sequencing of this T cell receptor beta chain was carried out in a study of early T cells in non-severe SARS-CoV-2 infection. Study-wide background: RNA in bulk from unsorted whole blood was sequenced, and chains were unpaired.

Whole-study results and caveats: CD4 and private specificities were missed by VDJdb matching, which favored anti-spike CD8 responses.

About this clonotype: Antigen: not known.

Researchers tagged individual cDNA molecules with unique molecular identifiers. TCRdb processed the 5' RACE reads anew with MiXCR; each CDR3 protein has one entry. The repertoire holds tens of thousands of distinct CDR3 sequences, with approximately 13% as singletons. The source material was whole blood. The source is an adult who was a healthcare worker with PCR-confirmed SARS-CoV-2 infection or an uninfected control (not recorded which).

The CDR3 coding sequence is TGCAGCGTTCGGGGACCGGGAAGCGAGCAGTACTTC. Its protein is CSVRGPGSEQYF. The rearrangement uses TRBV29-1 and TRBJ2-7; D possibly uses TRBD1 or TRBD2 (5 bases each). The CDR3 totals 12 residues. Germline V gene sequence: CDR1 SQVTM, CDR2 ANQGSEA. Trimming shortened V by 5 bases and J by 6 bases, and 14 bases separated the two germline ends.